Listed here are 11 T cell receptor beta chains from one sample, sequenced in a study of naive and memory T cell subsets. An oligonucleotide containing a UMI was ligated to the 3' end of TCR cDNA. The SP2 primer and nested alpha and beta constant region primers amplified ligated cDNA in four rounds. TCRdb re-called the UMI-ligation and nested PCR reads through MiXCR, storing one row per CDR3 protein. The data hold about 26,000 distinct CDR3 sequences, with roughly 5.2% observed a single time. The sequenced material came from blood. The receptor set was obtained from an adult in good health.

The chain combines TRBV4-3 with TRBJ2-7; D is perhaps TRBD2 (6 bases). This CDR3 has 16 residues. Trimming cost V 4 bases and J 3 bases, with 19 bases left between them. Germline values: CDR1 LGHNA, CDR2 YSLEER. The CDR3 loop is CASSPGVHSGYYEQYF. Written as DNA, the CDR3 is TGCGCCAGCAGCCCTGGGGTGCATAGCGGATACTACGAGCAGTACTTC.

By sample fraction, this clonotype is medium-sized. V is TRBV2 and J is TRBJ2-1, with TRBD2 matching 10 bases. V shed 6 bases and J 3 bases; nucleotides not matched to a gene: 5. The CDR3 runs to 15 residues. Germline values: CDR1 SNHLY, CDR2 FYNNEI. The CDR3 here is CASRIAGGLYNEQFF. The CDR3 nucleotides are TGTGCCAGCAGAATAGCGGGAGGTCTCTACAATGAGCAGTTCTTC.

This clonotype was detected ten times or more. J is TRBJ2-5 and V is TRBV6-6, with 12 nucleotides matching TRBD2. This CDR3 is 17 amino acids long. V lost 2 bases and J lost 3; bases outside the gene matches: 7. Germline V gene data show CDR1 as MNHNY and CDR2 as SVGAGI (reference sequence). CDR3 loop: CASSYHPRTSGKETQYF. The DNA of the CDR3 is TGTGCCAGCAGTTACCATCCCCGGACTAGCGGGAAAGAGACCCAGTACTTC.

J is TRBJ1-2 and V is TRBV3-1; 7 bases align to TRBD1. CDR3 length: 13 amino acids. V was pared by 4 bases and J by 13 bases, with 12 bases of the junction left unmatched. Germline V lookup: CDR1 LGHDT, CDR2 YNNKEL (reference sequence). The CDR3 DNA sequence: TGTGCCAGCAGCCCCCGGGACAGAGCTATTCCCACCTTC. Translating gives CASSPRDRAIPTF.

This clonotype showed up just a few times. This chain joins TRBV28 and TRBJ1-5; 9 nucleotides align to TRBD1. With V trimmed by 6 bases and J by 4 bases, 7 bases remained unmatched. This CDR3 is 15 amino acids long. Germline V gene sequence: CDR1 MDHEN, CDR2 SYDVKM. Written as DNA, the CDR3 is TGTGCCAGCAGAACCGGACAGGGGAATAATCAGCCCCAGCATTTT. It codes for CASRTGQGNNQPQHF.

Within the sample, this clonotype is medium-sized. The chain's CDR3 is CASSLVGGVETQYF. As DNA, the CDR3 is TGTGCCAGCAGCTTAGTGGGCGGAGTAGAGACCCAGTACTTC. V usage is TRBV11-2 and J usage is TRBJ2-5; D is ambiguous. The CDR3 length is 14 residues. CDR1 SGHAT and CDR2 FQNNGV come from the germline V gene. With 1 base removed from V and 4 bases from J, the gap between germline ends came to 10 bases.

This clonotype was seen ten or more times. This sequence joins TRBV28 and TRBJ2-5, with D perhaps TRBD1 (6 bases). Germline V gene lookup returns CDR1 MDHEN and CDR2 SYDVKM. CDR3 length: 15 amino acids. The V gene lost 5 bases and the J gene lost 4 bases, with 17 bases spanning the gap. The CDR3 bases are TGTGCCAGCAGTGACGGGACACCGGGGAGAGAGACCCAGTACTTC. This encodes CASSDGTPGRETQYF.

A word on this clonotype: This clone may be a read error of a much larger clone one base away. V usage is TRBV6-2 or TRBV6-3 and J usage is TRBJ2-7; D perhaps matches TRBD1 (6 bases). The V and J ends lost 4 bases and 9 bases respectively, with 28 bases between them. This CDR3 has 17 amino acids. In germline, CDR1 is MNHEY, CDR2 SVGEGT. CDR3 in amino acids: CASSLLAPDSLGGGQYF. Written as DNA, the CDR3 is TGTGCCAGCAGTTTACTCGCCCCGGACAGCCTCGGAGGTGGGCAGTACTTC.

This clonotype showed up many times. V gene TRBV27 combines with J gene TRBJ2-2; 8 nucleotides agree with TRBD1. V lost 1 base, J lost 0 bases, and 13 bases stayed unmatched. Per germline, CDR1 MNHEY and CDR2 SMNVEV (reference sequence). This CDR3 has 20 amino acids. This CDR3 is CASSLFGTGDGLPNTGELFF. DNA of the CDR3: TGTGCCAGCAGTTTATTCGGGACAGGAGATGGGCTTCCGAACACCGGGGAGCTGTTTTTT.

This clonotype was observed at least ten times. This chain uses TRBV7-3 with TRBJ2-1; D call uncertain. Germline V CDR1 and CDR2: SGHTA, FQGTGA. The CDR3 is made up of 14 amino acids. The V end was cut by 1 base, the J end by 5 bases, with 9 bases between. The CDR3 spells CASSLNPSDNEQFF. The CDR3 DNA reads as TGTGCCAGCAGCTTAAATCCTAGTGACAATGAGCAGTTCTTC.

In its sample, this clonotype was seen many times. The genes are TRBV4-3 and TRBJ1-2, with TRBD1 as a possible D gene (5 bases). Germline CDR1 and CDR2: LGHNA and YSLEER. Deletions cut 2 bases from V and 0 bases from J, with 16 bases between. CDR3 length equals 17 residues. The CDR3 bases are TGCGCCAGCAGCCAATACCCCCAGACAGCGCCTAACTATGGCTACACCTTC. It translates to CASSQYPQTAPNYGYTF.